Listed here are 6 T cell receptor beta chains from one sample, sequenced in a study of OX40 agonist ivuxolimab in advanced cancers. Only in-frame clones appear in the TCRdb table, and some are missing; sequencing was by immunoSEQ multiplex PCR. The table lists 20,000 to 25,000 clones, over 80% of them singletons. Material: CD4+ or CD8+ T cells sorted from blood, obtained in a trial of the OX40 agonist ivuxolimab. These TCRs come from an adult with an advanced solid tumor such as melanoma, head and neck, liver or kidney cancer.

The V gene is TRBV4-3, the J gene TRBJ2-7; D unclear. Trimming stripped 0 bases from V and 1 base from J, with 10 bases between. Germline assignment: CDR1 LGHNA and CDR2 YSLEER. The CDR3 sequence is 15 residues long. The CDR3 spells CASSQDEVPSYEQYF. The CDR3 DNA reads TGCGCCAGCAGCCAAGACGAGGTCCCTTCCTACGAGCAGTACTTC.

The V gene is TRBV5-6, the J gene TRBJ2-5; 7 bases match TRBD1. CDR1 and CDR2 from the germline V gene are SGHDT and YYEEEE. The CDR3 length is 14 residues. V gave up 4 bases and J gave up 5 bases; unmatched junction bases: 8. CDR3 DNA sequence: TGTGCCAGCAGCCAGGACAGGCAATTGGAGACCCAGTACTTC. Translating gives CASSQDRQLETQYF.

The chain joins TRBV27 to TRBJ2-6; 9 positions match TRBD1. The CDR3 covers 17 residues. V dropped 0 bases and J dropped 3; count of bases not matched to a gene: 3. The germline V gene encodes CDR1 MNHEY and CDR2 SMNVEV (reference sequence). CDR3 in amino acids: CASSLSGQGYGANVLTF. DNA of the CDR3: TGTGCCAGCAGTTTATCGGGACAGGGCTATGGGGCCAACGTCCTGACTTTC.

For this clone: The germline gene is not matched at one end of the junction; a read error may be the cause. The chain employs TRBV27 and TRBJ2-7, with 10 positions matching TRBD2. Germline lookup yields CDR1 MNHEY and CDR2 SMNVEV (reference sequence). This CDR3 is built from 16 residues. The chain's CDR3 is CASSLRAGGHSYKQYF. The CDR3 bases are TGTGCCAGCAGTTTACGAGCGGGAGGGCACTCCTACAAGCAGTACTTC.

The chain joins TRBV29-1 to TRBJ1-1; D gene ambiguous. The CDR3 contains 14 residues. The V end lost 3 bases, the J end lost 0 bases, and 11 bases lay between the germline ends. The germline CDR1 and CDR2 sequences are SQVTM and ANQGSEA. CDR3 sequence reads: CSVDLGPMNTEAFF. CDR3 in DNA: TGCAGCGTTGATTTGGGTCCCATGAACACTGAAGCTTTCTTT. The full variable domain, completed using reference TRBV29-1 and TRBJ1-1, is SAVISQKPSRDICQRGTSLTIQCQVDSQVTMMFWYRQQPGQSLTLIATANQGSEATYESGFVIDKFPISRPNLTFSTLTVSNMSPEDSSIYLCSVDLGPMNTEAFFGQGTRLTVV.

This chain links TRBV7-2 with TRBJ1-4; perhaps TRBD1 as D (6 bases). The CDR3 contains 16 residues. The germline V gene encodes CDR1 SGHTA and CDR2 FQGNSA. The ends were cut back, 5 bases at V and 0 bases at J, with 13 bases in the middle. This CDR3 is CASSGDKFATNEKLFF. In nucleotides, the CDR3 is TGTGCCAGCAGCGGGGACAAGTTTGCAACTAATGAAAAACTGTTTTTT.